One and the same sample provided the 27 T cell receptor beta chains below, sequenced in a study of blood T cell repertoires in COVID-19. Only in-frame clones appear in the TCRdb table, and some are missing; sequencing was by immunoSEQ multiplex PCR. Seen here are around 99,000 clones, 84% observed once, and the top ten hold about 4.2%. The sequenced material came from peripheral blood. These receptor sequences come from a human donor in a cohort sampled during active COVID-19.

This clone was observed a single time. The V gene is TRBV19, the J gene TRBJ1-4; TRBD1 matches at 10 bases. This CDR3 is built from 15 residues. Germline CDR1 is LNHDA and CDR2 is SQIVND (reference sequence). Unmatched junction bases numbered 1, after V lost 1 base and J lost 5 bases. CDR3 nucleotides: TGTGCCAGTAGTATAGTGGGACAGGGGAATGAAAAACTGTTTTTT. It yields the protein CASSIVGQGNEKLFF.

The count of this clone is one. The J gene is TRBJ1-2, the V gene TRBV29-1; D is possibly TRBD1 (6 bases). This CDR3 contains 13 residues. The V gene lost 6 bases and the J gene lost 0 bases, with 11 bases spanning the gap. CDR1 SQVTM and CDR2 ANQGSEA come from the germline V gene. CDR3 in amino acids: CSVATGPNYGYTF. The CDR3 coding sequence is TGCAGCGTGGCAACAGGGCCTAACTATGGCTACACCTTC.

The chain recombines TRBV5-6 with TRBJ2-3, with 8 positions matching TRBD2. V shed 1 base and J 0 bases; nucleotides not matched to a gene: 1. Germline V gene sequence: CDR1 SGHDT, CDR2 YYEEEE. CDR3 length equals 15 residues. The CDR3 DNA is TGTGCCAGCAGCTTGCCTAGCGGGAGCACAGATACGCAGTATTTT. This sequence encodes CASSLPSGSTDTQYF.

V gene TRBV28 combines with J gene TRBJ2-6; 8 bases line up with TRBD1. V trimming: 4 bases; J trimming: 4 bases; junction bases outside the gene matches: 12. The germline V gene has CDR1 MDHEN and CDR2 SYDVKM. This CDR3 is 18 amino acids long. The CDR3 coding sequence is TGTGCCAGCAGTTACCTCCTCCGGACAGGGACCGGGGCCAACGTCCTGACTTTC. Translated, it gives CASSYLLRTGTGANVLTF. Combining the CDR3 with reference TRBV28 and TRBJ2-6 gives the whole variable domain DVKVTQSSRYLVKRTGEKVFLECVQDMDHENMFWYRQDPGLGLRLIYFSYDVKMKEKGDIPEGYSVSREKKERFSLILESASTNQTSMYLCASSYLLRTGTGANVLTFGAGSRLTVL.

J is TRBJ2-7 and V is TRBV3-1 (or the pseudogene TRBV3-2), with TRBD2 matching 8 bases. The V and J ends lost 4 bases and 6 bases, in that order; junction bases with no gene match: 5. This CDR3 is 13 amino acids long. The germline V gene encodes CDR1 LGHDT and CDR2 YNNKEL (reference sequence). The CDR3 DNA sequence: TGTGCCAGCAGCCGCCAAGGGACTAGCGAGCAGTACGTC. Its protein is CASSRQGTSEQYV.

The V gene is TRBV11-2, the J gene TRBJ1-4; D perhaps matches TRBD1 (6 bases). The CDR3 runs 14 residues. Deletions cut 5 bases from V and 4 bases from J, with 11 bases between. Germline CDR1 and CDR2: SGHAT and FQNNGV. CDR3 residues: CASSQDSFNEKLFF. The CDR3 nucleotides are TGTGCCAGCAGCCAGGACAGTTTTAATGAAAAACTGTTTTTT.

The J gene is TRBJ2-3, the V gene TRBV19; the D gene is possibly TRBD2 (7 bases). This CDR3 comprises 13 residues. CDR1 LNHDA and CDR2 SQIVND come from the germline V gene (reference sequence). The CDR3 bases are TGTGGCCCCGGCCAGGGGAGGGCAGATACGCAGTATTTT. It translates to CGPGQGRADTQYF. Drawing the rest from reference TRBV19 and TRBJ2-3, the complete variable domain is DGGITQSPKYLFRKEGQNVTLSCEQNLNHDAMYWYRQDPGQGLRLIYYSQIVNDFQKGDIAEGYSVSREKKESFPLTVTSAQKNPTAFYLCGPGQGRADTQYFGPGTRLTVL.

The rearrangement links TRBV5-1 to TRBJ1-1; 9 bases map to TRBD1. Germline V gene data show CDR1 as SGHRS and CDR2 as YFSETQ. Trimming took 3 bases from V and 1 from J; bases not matched to a gene: 4. This CDR3 is built from 15 residues. CDR3 protein: CASSYQTGGNTEAFF. The CDR3 region has the DNA TGCGCCAGCAGCTACCAGACAGGGGGGAACACTGAAGCTTTCTTT.

J is TRBJ2-1 and V is TRBV4-3, with 11 bases lining up with TRBD2. The CDR3 extends over 16 amino acids. The germline CDR1 and CDR2 sequences are LGHNA and YSLEER. V shed 0 bases, J shed 12 bases, and the junction held 10 bases outside the gene matches. As DNA, the CDR3 is TGCGCCAGCAGCCAAGATAGACTAGCGGGGCACGCCCGGCAGTTCTTC. Residues: CASSQDRLAGHARQFF.

The CDR3 sequence: CASSLGQGSNTEAFF. The CDR3 DNA reads TGTGCCAGCAGTTTGGGGCAGGGGTCGAACACTGAAGCTTTCTTT. This sequence joins TRBV28 and TRBJ1-1, with a tentative D call TRBD1 (6 bases). V lost 3 bases to trimming and J lost 1 base, with 12 bases between them. The V gene's germline CDR1 is MDHEN and CDR2 SYDVKM. There are 15 residues in the CDR3.

The chain employs TRBV18 and TRBJ2-1; maybe TRBD2 (6 bases). Germline V lookup: CDR1 KGHSH, CDR2 LQKENI. The V and J ends lost 2 bases and 4 bases respectively, with 12 bases between them. The CDR3 is 15 residues long. CDR3 nucleotides: TGTGCCAGCTCACCAAGGATAGCGGAGTACAATGAGCAGTTCTTC. Residues: CASSPRIAEYNEQFF.

V and J are TRBV6-1 and TRBJ2-7; a possible D gene is TRBD1 (6 bases). Germline V lookup: CDR1 MNHNS, CDR2 SASEGT. Deletions cut 8 bases from V and 6 bases from J, with 11 bases between. The CDR3 extends over 11 amino acids. CDR3 nucleotide sequence: TGTGCCAGCTGGGGACAAGGCGAGCAGTACTTC. It specifies CASWGQGEQYF.

V gene TRBV5-8 combines with J gene TRBJ1-3; D uncertain. The germline V gene encodes CDR1 SGHTS and CDR2 YDEGEE. CDR3 size: 16 residues. V was pared by 0 bases and J by 0 bases, with 10 bases between. The CDR3 is CASSLVPATSGNTIYF. The DNA for the CDR3 is TGTGCCAGCAGCTTGGTCCCAGCGACCTCTGGAAACACCATATATTTT.

The V and J genes are TRBV28 and TRBJ2-1; D call uncertain. The CDR3 contains 12 residues. The V end lost 3 bases, the J end lost 9 bases, and 9 bases lay between the germline ends. CDR1 and CDR2 (germline): MDHEN, SYDVKM. CDR3 sequence: CASSLGRGEQFF. The CDR3 DNA follows: TGTGCCAGCAGTTTGGGTCGAGGTGAGCAGTTCTTC.

The chain recombines TRBV10-3 with TRBJ1-6; D may be TRBD1 (6 bases). Per the germline V gene, CDR1 is ENHRY and CDR2 is SYGVKD. The germline V and J ends were trimmed by 4 bases and 5 bases, with 12 bases remaining between them. The length of the CDR3 is 15 residues. The CDR3 bases are TGTGCCATCAGTGGGGCAGGGGCCCATAATTCACCCCTCCACTTT. This codes for CAISGAGAHNSPLHF.

The V and J genes are TRBV5-5 and TRBJ2-1; TRBD2 agrees at 10 bases. The length of the CDR3 is 15 residues. With 2 bases clipped from V and 2 bases from J, the junction kept 1 base outside the gene matches. Per germline, CDR1 SGHKS and CDR2 YYEKEE (reference sequence). CDR3 DNA: TGTGCCAGCAGCTTCGGGACTAGCGCCTACAATGAGCAGTTCTTC. Translation: CASSFGTSAYNEQFF. Using reference TRBV5-5 and TRBJ2-1 for the parts outside the CDR3, the full variable domain is DAGVTQSPTHLIKTRGQQVTLRCSPISGHKSVSWYQQVLGQGPQFIFQYYEKEERGRGNFPDRFSARQFPNYSSELNVNALLLGDSALYLCASSFGTSAYNEQFFGPGTRLTVL.

V usage is TRBV18 and J usage is TRBJ2-3; TRBD1 is a possible D gene (5 bases). The V end was cut by 3 bases, the J end by 6 bases, with 10 bases between. CDR1 and CDR2 (germline): KGHSH, LQKENI. The CDR3 spans 13 residues. CDR3 DNA sequence: TGTGCCAGCTCACCCCAGGGTCGGGATACGCAGTATTTT. This translates into CASSPQGRDTQYF.

The chain is built from TRBV27 and TRBJ2-7, with 7 positions matching TRBD1. CDR1 and CDR2 (germline): MNHEY, SMNVEV (reference sequence). V shed 5 bases and J 0 bases; nucleotides not matched to a gene: 7. The length of the CDR3 is 15 residues. CDR3 nucleotides: TGTGCCAGCAGTATTCTCGGACAGGCCTCCTACGAGCAGTACTTC. Amino acid sequence: CASSILGQASYEQYF.

The chain links TRBV9 to TRBJ1-1; no clear D. CDR3 length: 15 amino acids. Germline V CDR1 and CDR2: SGDLS, YYNGEE. V dropped 0 bases and J dropped 6 bases, with 15 bases sitting between them. Written as DNA, the CDR3 is TGTGCCAGCAGCGTAGACGCTCGGTCTTCCGCTGAAGCTTTCTTT. It translates to CASSVDARSSAEAFF.

The chain has TRBV10-3 and TRBJ1-4; D unclear. The CDR3 totals 12 residues. CDR1 is ENHRY, CDR2 SYGVKD, per germline. Trimming took off 3 bases at V and 7 bases at J, with 6 bases between the two ends. The chain's CDR3 is CAISDSSEKLFF. CDR3 sequence (DNA): TGTGCCATCAGTGATAGTTCTGAAAAACTGTTTTTT.

The chain employs TRBV24-1 and TRBJ2-1, with TRBD2 as a possible D gene (5 bases). CDR1 and CDR2 from the germline V gene are KGHDR and SFDVKD. The CDR3 extends over 15 amino acids. Trimming left V 0 bases short and J 1 base short, with 6 bases between. CDR3 sequence reads: CATSDLSGSYNEQFF. CDR3 nucleotide sequence: TGTGCCACCAGTGATTTGTCGGGATCCTACAATGAGCAGTTCTTC.

The V gene is TRBV28, the J gene TRBJ2-2; D not certain. CDR3 size: 13 residues. The ends were cut back, 3 bases at V and 8 bases at J, with 10 bases in the middle. CDR1 MDHEN and CDR2 SYDVKM come from the germline V gene. This CDR3 reads CASSFFRQGELFF. CDR3 DNA: TGTGCCAGCAGTTTTTTCAGGCAAGGGGAGCTGTTTTTT.

The V gene is TRBV7-3, the J gene TRBJ2-5; maybe TRBD1 (6 bases). V was shortened by 6 bases and J by 5 bases, with 13 bases between the two germline ends. The CDR3 runs 13 residues. The germline CDR1 and CDR2 sequences are SGHTA and FQGTGA. The CDR3 region has the DNA TGTGCCAGCAGTGAACAGGGTGGGGAGACCCAGTACTTC. Its protein product is CASSEQGGETQYF. The full variable domain, in which reference TRBV7-3 and TRBJ2-5 provide the parts outside the CDR3, is GAGVSQTPSNKVTEKGKYVELRCDPISGHTALYWYRQSLGQGPEFLIYFQGTGAADDSGLPNDRFFAVRPEGSVSTLKIQRTERGDSAVYLCASSEQGGETQYFGPGTRLLVL.

The chain joins TRBV28 to TRBJ1-1, with a possible D match to TRBD1 (5 bases). CDR1 is MDHEN and CDR2 is SYDVKM in the germline V gene. The CDR3 is 14 residues long. The V gene lost 2 bases and the J gene lost 9 bases, with 16 bases spanning the gap. The CDR3 coding sequence is TGTGCCAGCAGTTTAAGCCTACGGGGGGGGAAAGCTTTCTTT. This sequence encodes CASSLSLRGGKAFF.

The V gene is TRBV27, the J gene TRBJ1-4, with D possibly being TRBD1 (5 bases). V was pared by 9 bases and J by 6 bases, with 23 bases between. CDR3 size: 16 residues. The germline V gene has CDR1 MNHEY and CDR2 SMNVEV (reference sequence). The CDR3 reads CASKKSGLRGDEKLFF. The CDR3 DNA reads TGTGCCAGTAAAAAATCGGGACTGAGGGGTGATGAAAAACTGTTTTTT.

This chain joins TRBV18 and TRBJ1-2; D call uncertain. Germline CDR1 is KGHSH and CDR2 is LQKENI. V lost 6 bases to trimming and J lost 0 bases, with 11 bases between them. This CDR3 is built from 14 residues. CDR3: CASSLGTANYGYTF. The CDR3 DNA reads TGTGCCAGCTCCCTCGGAACAGCTAACTATGGCTACACCTTC.

This chain links TRBV4-3 with TRBJ2-1; D unresolved. V gave up 1 base and J gave up 5 bases, with 9 bases separating them. The germline CDR1 and CDR2 sequences are LGHNA and YSLEER. This CDR3 is built from 14 residues. The DNA for the CDR3 is TGCGCCAGCAGCCAAGTAGTATCCAACAATGAGCAGTTCTTC. Translated, it gives CASSQVVSNNEQFF.